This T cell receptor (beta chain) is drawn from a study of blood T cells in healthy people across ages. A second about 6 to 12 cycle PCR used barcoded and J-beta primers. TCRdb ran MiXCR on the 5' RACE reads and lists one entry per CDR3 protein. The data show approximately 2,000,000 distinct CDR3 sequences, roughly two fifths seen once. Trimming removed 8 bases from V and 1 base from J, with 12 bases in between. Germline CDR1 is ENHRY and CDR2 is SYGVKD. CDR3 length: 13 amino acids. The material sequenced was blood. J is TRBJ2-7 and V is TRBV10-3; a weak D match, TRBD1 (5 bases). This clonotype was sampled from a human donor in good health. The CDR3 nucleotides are TGTGCCATCGCTACACAGGATTCCTACGAGCAGTACTTC. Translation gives CAIATQDSYEQYF.